This passage covers 2 T cell receptor beta chains from one sample sequenced in a study of blood T cell repertoires in COVID-19 (dated by TCRdb to the early 2020s). Libraries came from the immunoSEQ multiplex PCR assay. TCRdb holds this immuneACCESS table with in-frame rearrangements only. Some clones are missing; in checked studies, unresolved V genes explain under half, and the rest has no known cause. The sample table holds around 310,000 clones, of which 85% to 90% were seen once. The ten largest account for about 1% of the sample. Material: peripheral blood. The receptors derive from a woman in her 40s with COVID-19, enrolled during active disease.

The chain is built from TRBV27 and TRBJ1-6, with 7 bases lining up with TRBD1. The CDR3 runs to 13 residues. Per the germline V gene, CDR1 is MNHEY and CDR2 is SMNVEV (reference sequence). The V segment lost 3 bases and the J segment 10 bases; nucleotides outside the gene matches: 3. The DNA of the CDR3 is TGTGCCAGCAGTTTTGGGACAGACTCACCCCTCCACTTT. It yields the protein CASSFGTDSPLHF.

The V gene is TRBV11-2, the J gene TRBJ1-5, with a weak D call TRBD1 (6 bases). The CDR3 contains 15 residues. Trimming removed 1 base from V and 1 base from J, with 8 bases in between. Per the germline V gene, CDR1 is SGHAT and CDR2 is FQNNGV. CDR3 protein: CASSLGTASNQPQHF. CDR3 coding DNA: TGTGCCAGCAGCTTAGGGACAGCCAGCAATCAGCCCCAGCATTTT. The full variable domain, rest sourced from reference TRBV11-2 and TRBJ1-5, is EAGVAQSPRYKIIEKRQSVAFWCNPISGHATLYWYQQILGQGPKLLIQFQNNGVVDDSQLPKDRFSAERLKGVDSTLKIQPAKLEDSAVYLCASSLGTASNQPQHFGDGTRLSIL.